The sample holds a few counts of the clone carrying this TCR beta chain. This entry comes from a study of T-cell reconstitution after alpha-beta-depleted transplantation in children. Preparation of the TCRbeta library was carried out with unique molecular identifiers. TCRdb re-derived calls from the PCR reads in MiXCR, one entry per CDR3 protein. The top ten hold 6.1% of the sample, which has 100,000 or so distinct CDR3 sequences, 4.5% to 7.5% seen once. The source was PBMCs, mostly from graft donor cells, collected 60 days after TCRalphabeta/CD19-depleted stem cell transplant. The TCR comes from a female patient aged 2 to 10 who had a stem cell transplant for Fanconi anemia, so the T cells may come from the graft donor.

The CDR3 is CASSVEGASSYNEQFF. The CDR3 coding sequence is TGCGCCAGCAGCGTTGAGGGAGCAAGCTCCTACAATGAGCAGTTCTTC. The chain employs TRBV5-1 and TRBJ2-1; TRBD2 is a possible D gene (5 bases). The CDR3 is 16 residues long. With 4 bases removed from V and 0 bases from J, the gap between germline ends came to 14 bases. Germline assignment: CDR1 SGHRS and CDR2 YFSETQ.